Listed here is a single TCR beta chain. Its target is not known. The germline V gene encodes CDR1 SEHNR and CDR2 FQNEAQ (reference sequence). The CDR3 length is 13 residues. The V end was cut by 3 bases, the J end by 0 bases, with 6 bases between. These data come from a study of cytotoxic CD8 clonotypes in ibrutinib-treated CLL. Study-wide context: Response specimens were obtained following a median treatment duration of about 12 months, with a range of 6 to 36.

Overall study results and limits: Public clonotypes, rarely seen, contracted or held steady on treatment. Sustained-remission and progressing patients had unequal sampling times. Baseline clonality was higher than in age-matched healthy donors and moved in step with circulating CD8+ T-cell counts.

Profiled with immunoSEQ multiplex PCR; TCRdb holds only in-frame clones, not every one. This table has tens of thousands of clones, approximately 71% appearing once. The source was PBMCs, collected at disease progression, from a patient treated with ibrutinib. The rearrangement links TRBV7-9 to TRBJ2-7; perhaps TRBD1 as D (5 bases). This clonotype was sampled from a human donor with chronic lymphocytic leukemia. CDR3 in DNA: TGTGCCAGCAGCTTTGACAGCTCCTACGAGCAGTACTTC. This sequence encodes CASSFDSSYEQYF.